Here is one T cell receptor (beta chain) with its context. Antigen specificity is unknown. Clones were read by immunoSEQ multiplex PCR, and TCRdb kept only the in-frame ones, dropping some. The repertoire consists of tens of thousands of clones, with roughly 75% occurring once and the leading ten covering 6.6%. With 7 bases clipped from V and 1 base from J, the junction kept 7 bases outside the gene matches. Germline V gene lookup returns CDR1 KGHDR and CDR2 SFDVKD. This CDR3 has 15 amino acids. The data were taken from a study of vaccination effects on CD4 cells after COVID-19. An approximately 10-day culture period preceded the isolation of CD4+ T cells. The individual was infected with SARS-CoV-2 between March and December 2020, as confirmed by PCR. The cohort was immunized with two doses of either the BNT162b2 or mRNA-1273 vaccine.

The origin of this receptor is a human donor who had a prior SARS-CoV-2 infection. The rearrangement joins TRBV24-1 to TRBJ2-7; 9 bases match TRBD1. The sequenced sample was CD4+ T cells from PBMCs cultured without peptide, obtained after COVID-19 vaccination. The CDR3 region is CATSFGTGMSYEQYF. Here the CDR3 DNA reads TGTGCCACCAGCTTCGGGACAGGGATGTCCTACGAGCAGTACTTC.